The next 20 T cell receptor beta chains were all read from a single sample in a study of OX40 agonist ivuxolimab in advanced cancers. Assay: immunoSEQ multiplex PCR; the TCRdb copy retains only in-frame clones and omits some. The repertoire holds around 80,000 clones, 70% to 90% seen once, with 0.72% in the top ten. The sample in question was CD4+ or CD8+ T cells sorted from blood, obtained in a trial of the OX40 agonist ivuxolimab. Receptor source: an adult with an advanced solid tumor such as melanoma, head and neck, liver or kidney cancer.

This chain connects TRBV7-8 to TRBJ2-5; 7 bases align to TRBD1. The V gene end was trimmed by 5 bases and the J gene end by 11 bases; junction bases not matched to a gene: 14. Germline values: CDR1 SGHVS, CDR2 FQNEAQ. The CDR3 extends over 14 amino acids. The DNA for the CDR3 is TGTGCCAGCAGCCCCTGGACAGGAGTGGGGGAGCAGTACTTC. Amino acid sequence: CASSPWTGVGEQYF.

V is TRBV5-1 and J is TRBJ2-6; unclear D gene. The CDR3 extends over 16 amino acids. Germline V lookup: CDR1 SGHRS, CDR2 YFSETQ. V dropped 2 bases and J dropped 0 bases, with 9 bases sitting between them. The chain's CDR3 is CASSLTTLSGANVLTF. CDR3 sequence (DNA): TGCGCCAGCAGCTTAACAACCCTCTCTGGGGCCAACGTCCTGACTTTC.

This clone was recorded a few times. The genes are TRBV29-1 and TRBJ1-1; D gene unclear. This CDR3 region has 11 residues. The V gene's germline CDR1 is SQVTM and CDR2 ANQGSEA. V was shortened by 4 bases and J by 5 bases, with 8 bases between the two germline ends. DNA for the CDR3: TGCAGCGTTGGGGCCGATACTGAAGCTTTCTTT. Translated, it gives CSVGADTEAFF.

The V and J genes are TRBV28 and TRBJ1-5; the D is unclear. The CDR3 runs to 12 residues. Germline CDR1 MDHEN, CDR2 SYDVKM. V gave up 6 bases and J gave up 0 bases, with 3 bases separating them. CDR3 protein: CASRTSNQPQHF. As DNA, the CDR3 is TGTGCCAGCAGGACTAGCAATCAGCCCCAGCATTTT.

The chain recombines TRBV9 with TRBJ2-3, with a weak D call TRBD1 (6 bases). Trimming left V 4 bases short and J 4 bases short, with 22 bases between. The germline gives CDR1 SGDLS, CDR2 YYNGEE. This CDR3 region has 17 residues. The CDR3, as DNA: TGTGCCAGCAGCTCCCTACTCGGCCAGGGGTCCGCAGATACGCAGTATTTT. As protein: CASSSLLGQGSADTQYF.

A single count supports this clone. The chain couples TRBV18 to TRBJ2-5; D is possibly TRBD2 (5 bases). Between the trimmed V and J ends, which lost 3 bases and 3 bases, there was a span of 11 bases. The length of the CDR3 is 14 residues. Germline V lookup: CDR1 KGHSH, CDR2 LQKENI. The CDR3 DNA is TGTGCCAGCTCACCGGGGAGCCAAGAAGAGACCCAGTACTTC. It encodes CASSPGSQEETQYF.

CDR3 in DNA: TGCGCCAGCGGTTTGGAGGGCCTCGGGTCCAGCGAGCAGTTCTTC. It yields the protein CASGLEGLGSSEQFF. The chain combines TRBV5-1 with TRBJ2-1, with TRBD2 as a possible D gene (6 bases). The CDR3 has 15 amino acids. The germline V and J ends were trimmed by 7 bases and 10 bases, with 24 bases remaining between them. Per the germline V gene, CDR1 is SGHRS and CDR2 is YFSETQ.

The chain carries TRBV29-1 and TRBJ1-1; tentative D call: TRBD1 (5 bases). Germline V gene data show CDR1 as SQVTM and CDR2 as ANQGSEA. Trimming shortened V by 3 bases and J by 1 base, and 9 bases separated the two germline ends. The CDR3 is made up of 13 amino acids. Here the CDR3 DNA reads TGCAGCGTTGATCAGGGTTCGAACACTGAAGCTTTCTTT. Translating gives CSVDQGSNTEAFF.

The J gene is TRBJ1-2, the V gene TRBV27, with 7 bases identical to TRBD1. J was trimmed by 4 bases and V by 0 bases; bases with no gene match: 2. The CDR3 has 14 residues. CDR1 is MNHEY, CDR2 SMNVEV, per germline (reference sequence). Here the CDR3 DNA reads TGTGCCAGCAGTTTATCGCGGGACAGCTATGGCTACACCTTC. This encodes CASSLSRDSYGYTF.

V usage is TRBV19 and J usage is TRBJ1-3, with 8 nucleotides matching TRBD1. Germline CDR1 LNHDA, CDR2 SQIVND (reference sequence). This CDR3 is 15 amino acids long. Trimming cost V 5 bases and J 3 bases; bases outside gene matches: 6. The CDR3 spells CASSPMDRVGNTIYF. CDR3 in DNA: TGTGCCAGTAGTCCCATGGACAGGGTTGGAAACACCATATATTTT.

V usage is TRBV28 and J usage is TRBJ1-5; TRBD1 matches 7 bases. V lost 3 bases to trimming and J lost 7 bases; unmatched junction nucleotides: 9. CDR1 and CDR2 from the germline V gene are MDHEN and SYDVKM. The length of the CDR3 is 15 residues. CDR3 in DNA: TGTGCCAGCAGTTTTGGGCAGGGGGTGGGGCAGCCCCAGCATTTT. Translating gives CASSFGQGVGQPQHF. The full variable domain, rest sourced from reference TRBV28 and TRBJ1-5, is DVKVTQSSRYLVKRTGEKVFLECVQDMDHENMFWYRQDPGLGLRLIYFSYDVKMKEKGDIPEGYSVSREKKERFSLILESASTNQTSMYLCASSFGQGVGQPQHFGDGTRLSIL.

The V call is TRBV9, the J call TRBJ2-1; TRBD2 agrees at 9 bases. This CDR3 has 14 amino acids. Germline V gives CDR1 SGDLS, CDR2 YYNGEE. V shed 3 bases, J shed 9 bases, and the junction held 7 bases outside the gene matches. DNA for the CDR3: TGTGCCAGCAGCGCTGGACTAGCGTATGGTGAGCAGTTCTTC. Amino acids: CASSAGLAYGEQFF. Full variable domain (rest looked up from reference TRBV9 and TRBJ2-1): DSGVTQTPKHLITATGQRVTLRCSPRSGDLSVYWYQQSLDQGLQFLIQYYNGEERAKGNILERFSAQQFPDLHSELNLSSLELGDSALYFCASSAGLAYGEQFFGPGTRLTVL.

The CDR3 sequence: CASSESQPQHF. CDR3 DNA sequence: TGTGCCAGCAGTGAGTCTCAGCCCCAGCATTTT. V usage is TRBV2 and J usage is TRBJ1-5; no reliable D call. Trimming pared 3 bases from V and 6 bases from J, leaving 3 bases between. Germline V CDR1 and CDR2: SNHLY, FYNNEI. CDR3 length equals 11 residues. Supplemented by reference TRBV2 and TRBJ1-5, the full variable domain reads EPEVTQTPSHQVTQMGQEVILRCVPISNHLYFYWYRQILGQKVEFLVSFYNNEISEKSEIFDDQFSVERPDGSNFTLKIRSTKLEDSAMYFCASSESQPQHFGDGTRLSIL.

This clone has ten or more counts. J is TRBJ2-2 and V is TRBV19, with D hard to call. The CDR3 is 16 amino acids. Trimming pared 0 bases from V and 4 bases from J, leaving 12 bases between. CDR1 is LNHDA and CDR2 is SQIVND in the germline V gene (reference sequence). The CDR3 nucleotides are TGTGCCAGTAGTATAGATCCTCGCTATACCACCGGGGAGCTGTTTTTT. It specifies CASSIDPRYTTGELFF.

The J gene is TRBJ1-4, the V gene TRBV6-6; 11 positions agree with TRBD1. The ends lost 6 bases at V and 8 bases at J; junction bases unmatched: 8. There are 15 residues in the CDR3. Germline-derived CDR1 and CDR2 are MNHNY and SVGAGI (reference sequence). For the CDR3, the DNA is TGTGCCAGCAGCAGGACAGGGGGCTCAGGCGAAAAACTGTTTTTT. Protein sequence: CASSRTGGSGEKLFF.

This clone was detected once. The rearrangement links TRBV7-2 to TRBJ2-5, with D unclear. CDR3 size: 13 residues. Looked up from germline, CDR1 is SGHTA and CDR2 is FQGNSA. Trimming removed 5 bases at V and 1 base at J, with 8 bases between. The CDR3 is CASSQLAQETQYF. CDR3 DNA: TGTGCCAGCAGCCAACTGGCCCAAGAGACCCAGTACTTC.

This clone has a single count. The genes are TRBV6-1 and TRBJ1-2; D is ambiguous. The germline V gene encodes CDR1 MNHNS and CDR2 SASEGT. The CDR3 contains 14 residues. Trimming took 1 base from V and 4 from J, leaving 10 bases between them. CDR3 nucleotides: TGTGCCAGCAGTGAAGGTGCGGCTAGCTATGGCTACACCTTC. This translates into CASSEGAASYGYTF.

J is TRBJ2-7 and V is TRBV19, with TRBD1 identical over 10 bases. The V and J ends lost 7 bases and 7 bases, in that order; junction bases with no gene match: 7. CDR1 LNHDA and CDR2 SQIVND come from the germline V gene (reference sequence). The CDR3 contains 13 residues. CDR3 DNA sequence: TGTGCCAGTAACCCCGGGACAGGGGAAGAGCAGTACTTC. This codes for CASNPGTGEEQYF.

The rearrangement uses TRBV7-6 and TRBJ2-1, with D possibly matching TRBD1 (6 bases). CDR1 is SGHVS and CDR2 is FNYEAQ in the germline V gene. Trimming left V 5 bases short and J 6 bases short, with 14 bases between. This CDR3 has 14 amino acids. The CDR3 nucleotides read TGTGCCAGCAGCCCAAGGTGGGACACCAATGAGCAGTTCTTC. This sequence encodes CASSPRWDTNEQFF.

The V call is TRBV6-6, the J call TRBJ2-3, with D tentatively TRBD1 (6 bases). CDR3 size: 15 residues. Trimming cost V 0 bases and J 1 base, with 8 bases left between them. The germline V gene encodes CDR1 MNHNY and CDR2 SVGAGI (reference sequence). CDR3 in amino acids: CASSYSQGRTDTQYF. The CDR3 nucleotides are TGTGCCAGCAGTTACTCGCAGGGGCGCACAGATACGCAGTATTTT.